This T cell receptor beta chain was captured in a study of vaccination and CD4 T cells after COVID-19. Background on the study: After nasal swab PCR-confirmed SARS-CoV-2, roughly ten convalescents had mild disease and one severe.

As to treatment: 10-day PBMC culture with coronavirus spike peptide pools or control peptides (ViraFEST assay). It was on days 3 and 7 that half the medium was replaced with fresh IL-2 medium. The Oncomine TCR Beta short-read assay was applied to DNA of cultured CD4+ T cells. Genomic DNA was drawn out of CD4+ T cells grown in culture. A single record per CDR3 protein comes from TCRdb applying MiXCR to the PCR reads. The data hold about 16,000 distinct CDR3 sequences, with about 53% observed a single time. With 4 bases clipped from V and 4 bases from J, the junction kept 8 bases outside the gene matches. CDR1 SEHNR and CDR2 FQNEAQ come from the germline V gene (reference sequence). The CDR3 sequence is 15 residues long. As regards this clonotype: Its antigen is as yet unknown.

The sequencing used cultured CD4+ T cells from blood, collected after SARS-CoV-2 vaccination. The TCR sequence derives from a human donor with COVID-19. This sequence joins TRBV7-9 and TRBJ1-2; 8 nucleotides align to TRBD1. CDR3 in amino acids: CASSSRQGSSYGYTF. The CDR3 coding sequence is TGTGCCAGCAGCTCCAGACAGGGGAGCTCCTATGGCTACACCTTC.